This is a list of T cell receptor beta chains from one sample in a study of T cell responses to AZD1222 COVID-19 vaccine. Profiled with immunoSEQ multiplex PCR; TCRdb holds only in-frame clones, not every one. The sample lists approximately 140,000 clones, more than 90% seen once, with 0.85% to 1.3% in the top ten. The sample here was peripheral blood, taken 28 days after the second AZD1222 dose. These receptors all come from an adult who received the AZD1222 COVID-19 vaccine. Both conserved end residues are part of each CDR3. The D gene is left open where the match is weak. The size entry is marked missing in some rows and otherwise reads once, few, many or a size class.

>TRBV11-2|once|TRBD2|TRBJ2-3
CASSFPRGGRATDTQYF
TGTGCCAGCAGCTTCCCTAGGGGCGGGAGGGCGACAGATACGCAGTATTTT
>TRBV4-1|.|TRBD1|TRBJ2-3
CASSFQGASTDTQYF
TGCGCCAGCAGCTTTCAGGGGGCGAGCACAGATACGCAGTATTTT
>TRBV9|.|.|TRBJ1-2
CASSSLGSAGYTF
TGTGCCAGCAGCTCCCTTGGCAGCGCTGGCTACACCTTC
>TRBV10-3|.|.|TRBJ1-6
CAISEKREGGGSPLHF
TGTGCCATCAGTGAGAAACGGGAAGGGGGTGGGTCACCCCTCCACTTT
>TRBV7-3|.|.|TRBJ2-3
CASSLKGDTQYF
TGTGCCAGCAGCTTAAAAGGAGATACGCAGTATTTT
>TRBV11-3|once|.|TRBJ1-1
CASSLDSAGEAFF
TGTGCCAGCAGCTTAGATTCGGCGGGTGAAGCTTTCTTT
>TRBV12-3/TRBV12-4|.|.|TRBJ1-2
CASSLGPYGYTF
TGTGCCAGCAGTTTGGGACCTTATGGCTACACCTTC
>TRBV5-3|.|.|TRBJ2-7
CARSLMQGGSYEQYF
TGTGCCAGAAGCTTGATGCAGGGCGGCTCCTACGAGCAGTACTTC
>TRBV12-3/TRBV12-4|.|TRBD1|TRBJ2-5
CASSPGTGNTQYF
TGTGCCAGCAGTCCCGGGACAGGGAATACCCAGTACTTC
>TRBV7-6|.|.|TRBJ1-3
CASSRPVGSVGNTIYF
TGTGCCAGCAGTCGCCCGGTGGGGTCCGTTGGAAACACCATATATTTT
>TRBV4-3|.|TRBD1|TRBJ1-2
CASSRTGASSGYTF
TGCGCCAGCAGCAGGACAGGGGCCTCGAGTGGCTACACCTTC
>TRBV3-1/TRBV3-2|.|TRBD1|TRBJ1-6
CASSHDRVRNNSPLHF
TGTGCCAGCAGTCACGACAGGGTTCGAAATAATTCACCCCTCCACTTT
>TRBV7-3|.|TRBD1|TRBJ2-3
CASSPTGGSARQYF
TGTGCCAGCAGCCCGACAGGGGGTTCCGCTAGGCAGTATTTT
>TRBV7-9|once|.|TRBJ1-5
CASSFADNQPQHF
TGTGCCAGCAGCTTCGCCGACAATCAGCCCCAGCATTTT
>TRBV9|.|.|TRBJ2-6
CATRGGGANVLTF
TGTGCCACTAGGGGCGGTGGGGCCAACGTCCTGACTTTC
>TRBV5-6|.|TRBD1|TRBJ1-2
CASSLWDRGPGGYTF
TGTGCCAGCAGCTTATGGGACAGGGGGCCGGGTGGCTACACCTTC
>TRBV3-1/TRBV3-2|.|.|TRBJ1-1
CASSRGTEAFF
TGTGCCAGCAGCCGGGGCACTGAAGCTTTCTTT
>TRBV6-1|.|.|TRBJ2-7
CASSEGEGTRGYF
TGTGCCAGCAGTGAAGGGGAGGGGACAAGGGGGTACTTC
>TRBV9|once|TRBD2|TRBJ2-3
CASSVGGGSPDTQYF
TGTGCCAGCAGCGTAGGGGGGGGTTCCCCAGATACGCAGTATTTT
>TRBV24-1|.|.|TRBJ2-1
CATSERTEYNEQFF
TGTGCCACCAGTGAAAGAACAGAGTACAATGAGCAGTTCTTC
>TRBV3-1/TRBV3-2|.|.|TRBJ2-7
CASSDILTRGEQYF
TGTGCCAGCAGCGATATCCTGACCAGGGGCGAGCAGTACTTC
>TRBV11-3|.|.|TRBJ2-1
CASSLDGGLNEQFF
TGTGCCAGCAGCTTAGATGGGGGACTCAATGAGCAGTTCTTC
>TRBV7-8|.|TRBD2|TRBJ2-5
CASSPGLAGGETQYF
TGTGCCAGCAGCCCCGGACTAGCGGGAGGAGAGACCCAGTACTTC
>TRBV28|once|.|TRBJ2-2
CASRSSGNTGELFF
TGTGCCAGCAGATCCTCAGGAAACACCGGGGAGCTGTTTTTT
>TRBV6-4|once|.|TRBJ2-1
CASSDGIAEGNEQFF
TGTGCCAGCAGTGACGGGATAGCGGAGGGCAATGAGCAGTTCTTC
>TRBV7-2|.|.|TRBJ1-1
CASSSGTVNTEAFF
TGTGCCAGCAGCTCAGGGACGGTGAACACTGAAGCTTTCTTT
>TRBV6-4|.|.|TRBJ1-1
CASSDSWAEAFF
TGTGCCAGCAGTGACTCGTGGGCTGAAGCTTTCTTT
>TRBV6-1|.|TRBD1|TRBJ2-2
CASSEVKGARELFF
TGTGCCAGCAGTGAAGTCAAGGGGGCGAGGGAGCTGTTTTTT
>TRBV7-9|.|.|TRBJ2-7
CASSSRVYEQYF
TGTGCCAGCAGCTCACGGGTCTACGAGCAGTACTTC
>TRBV5-1|.|.|TRBJ2-5
CASSLQTQETQYF
TGCGCCAGCAGCTTACAGACACAAGAGACCCAGTACTTC
>TRBV27|.|TRBD1|TRBJ2-2
CATKRQGALVGELFF
TGTGCCACTAAGAGACAGGGGGCTCTTGTCGGGGAGCTGTTTTTT
>TRBV2|.|.|TRBJ2-1
CASSQLVREQFF
TGTGCCAGCAGTCAACTAGTTCGAGAGCAGTTCTTC
>TRBV7-3|.|.|TRBJ2-5
CASSNGETQYF
TGTGCCAGCAGCAACGGAGAGACCCAGTACTTC
>TRBV5-1|.|.|TRBJ2-5
CASSLVVDSQETQYF
TGCGCCAGCAGCTTGGTAGTAGACAGCCAAGAGACCCAGTACTTC
>TRBV23-1|.|.|TRBJ2-7
CASSLIQGYHEQYF
TGCGCCAGCAGTCTCATCCAGGGTTACCACGAGCAGTACTTC
>TRBV28|few|TRBD1|TRBJ1-5
CASRGQGSNQPQHF
TGTGCCAGCAGGGGACAGGGGAGCAATCAGCCCCAGCATTTT
>TRBV2|.|.|TRBJ1-1
CASKWETEAFF
TGTGCCAGCAAATGGGAGACTGAAGCTTTCTTT
>TRBV20-1|.|.|TRBJ1-5
CSASKGSKPQHF
TGCAGTGCTAGTAAGGGATCGAAGCCCCAGCATTTT
>TRBV7-2|.|.|TRBJ2-7
CASSLTLVGSYEQYF
TGTGCCAGCAGCTTAACACTAGTAGGGTCCTACGAGCAGTACTTC
>TRBV5-1|.|.|TRBJ1-1
CASSLGSNTEAFF
TGCGCCAGCAGCTTGGGAAGTAACACTGAAGCTTTCTTT
>TRBV7-8|.|.|TRBJ1-1
CASSLDANTEAFF
TGTGCCAGCAGCTTAGATGCGAACACTGAAGCTTTCTTT
>TRBV2|.|.|TRBJ1-5
CASNMRNQPQHF
TGTGCCAGCAACATGCGCAATCAGCCCCAGCATTTT
>TRBV27|.|.|TRBJ1-6
CASSLDSGSPLHF
TGTGCCAGCAGCCTGGACAGCGGTTCACCCCTCCACTTT
>TRBV6-5|.|TRBD2|TRBJ2-2
CASSYTSGRAGELFF
TGTGCCAGCAGTTACACTAGCGGGAGGGCCGGGGAGCTGTTTTTT
>TRBV7-9|.|TRBD2|TRBJ2-1
CASGPTSAYNEQFF
TGTGCCAGCGGACCTACTAGCGCATACAATGAGCAGTTCTTC
>TRBV29-1|.|.|TRBJ2-7
CSVRSLGDEQYF
TGCAGCGTTAGGTCGTTAGGGGACGAGCAGTACTTC
>TRBV7-9|.|.|TRBJ2-3
CASSFGRPRTDTQYF
TGTGCCAGCAGCTTCGGGCGGCCGCGCACAGATACGCAGTATTTT
>TRBV3-1/TRBV3-2|once|.|TRBJ2-7
CASGTPRNSGEQYF
TGTGCCAGCGGAACCCCACGGAATTCGGGCGAGCAGTACTTC
>TRBV6-5|.|TRBD1|TRBJ1-5
CASSRQTGGGQPQHF
TGTGCCAGCAGCCGTCAGACAGGGGGCGGTCAGCCCCAGCATTTT
>TRBV7-8|.|.|TRBJ2-7
CASSVSLGYEQYF
TGTGCCAGCAGCGTATCTCTAGGCTACGAGCAGTACTTC
>TRBV2|.|.|TRBJ1-4
CASSERSLGEKLFF
TGTGCCAGCAGTGAAAGAAGTCTTGGGGAAAAACTGTTTTTT
>TRBV6-2/TRBV6-3|.|.|TRBJ2-2
CASSYRPQGGELFF
TGTGCCAGCAGTTACCGACCCCAGGGCGGGGAGCTGTTTTTT
>TRBV7-2|once|.|TRBJ2-6
CASSPLPGANVLTF
TGTGCCAGCAGCCCCCTCCCAGGGGCCAACGTCCTGACTTTC
>TRBV9|.|.|TRBJ1-6
CASSVGFDSRNSPLHF
TGTGCCAGCAGCGTAGGATTCGACAGCCGGAATTCACCCCTCCACTTT
>TRBV6-5|.|.|TRBJ1-3
CASSYRAESGNTIYF
TGTGCCAGCAGTTACAGGGCAGAGTCTGGAAACACCATATATTTT
>TRBV25-1|.|.|TRBJ1-1
CASSEPGNTEAFF
TGTGCCAGCAGTGAGCCCGGGAACACTGAAGCTTTCTTT
>TRBV30|.|.|TRBJ1-5
CAWSDSNQPQHF
TGTGCCTGGAGTGATAGCAATCAGCCCCAGCATTTT